This T cell receptor beta chain was documented in a study of T cell repertoires and HLA-DP antigens. Note on this clone: As yet, its antigen is unknown.

Data came from immunoSEQ multiplex PCR; TCRdb stores just in-frame clones and leaves some out. The sample shows over 60,000 clones, about 80% of them seen only once. Study-wide points: No separate analysis of naive versus memory CD4+ cells was done.

Sequenced: CD4+ T cells from PBMCs. The sequence was collected from a man aged 55 to 69 in good health and CMV-seronegative.

This CDR3 is CASSRRAGQGITNEKLFF. The CDR3 DNA reads as TGTGCCAGTAGCCGCAGGGCGGGCCAGGGCATCACTAATGAAAAACTGTTTTTT. The chain carries TRBV19 and TRBJ1-4; TRBD1 is a possible D gene (5 bases). The V gene's germline CDR1 is LNHDA and CDR2 SQIVND (reference sequence). The CDR3 spans 18 residues. Between the trimmed V and J ends, which lost 6 bases and 2 bases, there was a span of 22 bases.